Reported below is one T cell receptor beta chain. Its binding antigen is unknown. Compared with germline, one end of the junction differs, possibly owing to a read error. The library was obtained by the immunoSEQ multiplex PCR assay. The multiplex PCR relied on a mix of 60 forward primers for TCR Vbeta segments and 13 reverse primers for TCR Jbeta segments. Amplification of the CDR3 region of rearranged TCR beta genes was performed with a multiplex PCR assay on genomic DNA. The amplified TCR beta libraries were sequenced on the Illumina HiSeq System as 87-base-pair reads. The published analysis was carried out like this. A later analysis tallied 75 million to 95 million unique TCR beta chains across the approximately 670 repertoires, and roughly 11 million of those chains were shared by two or more donors. Raw reads were error-corrected and collapsed into unique sequences by a nearest-neighbor algorithm in which closely related sequences were merged to remove PCR and sequencing errors. CDR3 sequences were aligned to IMGT reference sequences to assign V, D and J gene segments. For a sequence to be retained, at least a six-nucleotide match to both a V gene segment and a J gene segment was required. A rearrangement counted as productive if the CDR3 had no stop codons and remained in frame with V and J, and every other rearrangement counted as non-productive. Following IMGT convention, CDR3 was defined as the stretch from the second conserved V-encoded cysteine up to the conserved J-encoded phenylalanine. The earlier analysis of 450 to 750 of the donors excluded any sequence lacking an unambiguous match to a single V gene segment. In an earlier analysis of 587 of the donors, V segments were called functional above 56.7% productive rearrangements and were called segregating when the between-donor standard deviation exceeded 5%. To diagnose cytomegalovirus status from the catalog of TCR beta chain sequences, a statistical classification framework was built. A later analysis assigned V and J genes by comparing TCR nucleotide sequences with IMGT/GENE-DB human TR gene sequences. In a later analysis, CDR3 sequences and most-parsimonious VDJ recombination scenarios were assigned using the TCRdist pipeline. In a later analysis, every TCR beta chain was defined by the combination of its CDR3 amino acid sequence and its V-gene family, and reads without a unique V-gene family were dropped. To address suspected cross-contamination and a sequencing artifact, a later analysis removed 550 to 750 highly shared, low-generation-probability nucleotide sequences. A later analysis calculated a clonal expansion index for each public chain from normalized within-repertoire ranks of inferred template counts. A later analysis computed generation probabilities with a VDJ recombination model fitted to out-of-frame rearrangements, and checked the results against IGoR. In a later analysis, TCR-TCR, TCR-HLA and TCR-CMV co-occurrence was scored with hypergeometric tests, and a repertoire-size bias correction was applied to TCR pairs. A later analysis estimated false discovery rates by permuting HLA or CMV assignments 20 times. A later analysis grouped co-occurring TCRs with DBSCAN, adding TCRdist sequence similarity when clustering within HLA-allele-positive subsets. Repertoires with fewer than 30,000 or more than 120,000 public chains were left out of co-occurrence clustering, as were five repertoires with anomalous nucleotide sharing. TCRdb obtained this table from immuneACCESS and retained in-frame rearrangements with V and J assigned. These tables miss some clones; where compared with another copy, unresolved V genes account for less than half of the shortfall, and the remainder is unexplained. The V and J calls and clone size were taken over from that table, and D and trimming were inferred from the DNA. Across this sample there are about 220,000 clones, with 60% to 80% seen only once. Together, the top ten hold 1.5% to 2% of the sample.

The CDR3 measures 15 amino acids from cysteine to phenylalanine. Only CDR3 DNA is held: 45 bases, read in frame from base 1. Per the germline V gene, SGHRS is the CDR1 and YFSETQ is the CDR2. This record belongs to a study of cytomegalovirus exposure and HLA in healthy donors (dated 2017 in TCRdb). Background on the whole study: According to an earlier analysis of around 600 of the donors, some 180 million T cells yielded roughly 110 million unique TCR beta sequences and approximately 300 Gb of sequence data. An early release covering approximately 600 HLA-typed donors comprised about 310 gigabases of sequencing data and approximately 80 million unique TCR sequences. Of the 300 to 500 genotyped donors, over 80% were placed in the genetic ancestry cluster associated with self-reported Caucasian donors. The study aimed to test whether signatures of past pathogen exposure could be identified by cataloging public T cell receptors. Using immunosequencing, the study profiled T cell repertoires from about 610 subjects and related those repertoires to cytomegalovirus serostatus. A separate validation cohort of about 110 different subjects was used in addition to the roughly 720-subject first cohort. The study combined high-throughput TCR immunosequencing, statistical association of individual TCRs with disease status, and machine learning to predict cytomegalovirus infection status. In a later analysis, previously published TCR beta repertoires from about 640 donors were re-analyzed and high-resolution HLA genotyping was added so that TCR occurrence patterns could be studied. Rather than using new phenotypic data, the later analysis identified candidate immune exposures from TCR beta sequences and from how often those sequences occurred across donors. To decide whether each TCR beta V gene segment behaved as functional or pseudogenic, an earlier analysis of fewer than 750 of the donors relied on high-throughput TCR beta sequencing. Donor age, sex, ethnicity and CMV serostatus were compiled together with the repertoire data. A later genetic analysis took genome-wide SNP genotypes for about three fifths of the 666 donors and used that subset as a discovery cohort. Every discovery cohort repertoire had been produced on one sequencing platform. HLA typing covered class I and class II loci at four-digit resolution. Typing coverage varied by locus: about 620-640 donors for A, B, C, DRB1 and DQB1; more than 500 for DQA1; over 600 for DPA1; roughly 450 for DPB1. Because of strong linkage in the cohort, four or five DR-DQ haplotypes were treated as single units for association and clustering. Across some 400 genotyped donors of the cohort, an average of about 240,000 unique TCR beta nucleotide sequences per donor were sequenced, and roughly 17% of those sequences were non-productive.

The cohort comprised around 690 healthy bone marrow donors. At the time of sampling, all cohort members were nominally healthy, though unrecorded immune exposures were likely present. The donor was CMV seronegative and was included in the group of approximately 350 seronegative cohort members. A peripheral blood sample was collected from each donor, and TCR beta sequencing was performed on peripheral blood mononuclear cells. Genomic DNA was extracted from the blood cell samples with the Qiagen DNeasy Blood Extraction Kit. Points the paper makes about the study in general: In a later analysis, TCR association rates were found to vary across HLA loci, with the most associated TCRs seen for DRB1 alleles and the fewest for HLA-C alleles. In a later analysis, HLA-associated TCR beta chains were found to be more clonally expanded and to have lower generation probabilities than equally common non-associated chains. The cohort was sequenced for TCR beta chains only, and without alpha or paired-chain data the features that could be detected were limited. HLA typing was unavailable for some donors at each locus, so association tests used only the typed subset. Assigning TCR associations to individual alleles was difficult when HLA alleles, especially DR and DQ, strongly co-occurred. In an earlier analysis of more than 500 of the donors, most TCR beta V segments appeared in productive rearrangements about 87% or about 30% of the time, broadly matching IMGT annotations. A later analysis found that most CMV-associated TCR beta chains appeared HLA-restricted, with HLA associations seemingly driven largely by CMV exposure. The sequencing pipeline was judged likely to have produced a cluster of highly shared sequence variants as a technical artifact. In vitro tests confirmed that three of the cytomegalovirus-associated TCR beta chains recognize cytomegalovirus antigens. A later genetic analysis reported fewer N-insertions in productive TCRs among donors in an Asian-associated ancestry cluster than the 666-donor mean. Linkage disequilibrium might explain the correlated functional status among segregating V segments, but an unknown experimental factor could not be excluded. Most TCR sequences were seen in very few donors, while some public TCRs were found in many individuals. Some IMGT-functional V segments, including TRBV6-2 and TRBV6-3, could not be told apart with the 87-base-pair reads, so those segments were excluded. Over 15 rarely observed V segments, including chromosome 9 orphons, were excluded from the earlier analysis of about 500 of the donors because counts were too low. The only immune exposure information available for the cohort was CMV serostatus. In a later analysis, about 17,000 TCR beta sequences were associated with specific HLA alleles at a false discovery rate of 0.05. The study gave a list of more than 150 TCR beta chains associated with cytomegalovirus. A further reported finding was that TCR beta sequences accurately predicted the HLA-A and HLA-B alleles for most subjects in the first cohort. In a later genetic analysis, a missense DCLRE1C variant was associated with V-gene and J-gene trimming of TCR beta chains, and the association was replicated in an independent cohort. The presence/absence analyses assumed that sequencing depth was roughly uniform across donors, and that assumption may not be true. The classifier was reported to diagnose cytomegalovirus status with high specificity and sensitivity in both the original and validation cohorts. It was suggested by the authors that the approach could potentially be generalized to other disease states and immunological phenotypes. According to a later analysis, parvovirus B19, influenza, CMV and Epstein-Barr virus appeared linked to several top co-occurrence clusters.

The sample was PBMCs. The chain employs TRBV5-1 and TRBJ2-3; TRBD2 lines up with 9 middle nucleotides. The TCR sequence derives from a male donor in good health and CMV-seronegative. The DNA is TGCGCCAGCAGCTTTCTAGCGGGGTACACAGATGCGCAGTATTTT. It is translated as CASSFLAGYTDAQYF.